This T cell receptor beta chain was observed in a study of immune cell composition in non-small cell lung cancer. Study as a whole: Histologic subtype was mainly adenocarcinoma or squamous cell carcinoma.

This clone was observed a single time. Its antigen is as yet unknown. Study outcomes and limitations: Overall clonality, unlike maximal tumour-associated clone frequency, did not predict TIL reactivity.

The table came from immunoSEQ multiplex PCR; TCRdb's copy has only in-frame clones and leaves some out. The repertoire has 13,000 to 15,000 clones, approximately 70% of them found once; the top ten carry roughly an eighth. Frozen unsorted single-cell suspensions supplied the genomic DNA. This CDR3 comprises 14 residues. Trimming cost V 5 bases and J 1 base, with 11 bases left between them. Germline-derived CDR1 and CDR2 are SGHTA and FQGNSA. The chain recombines TRBV7-2 with TRBJ1-1; D is perhaps TRBD1 (5 bases). The sequencing sample was made of lung tumor tissue. This clonotype was sampled from a human donor with non-small cell lung cancer. In DNA, the CDR3 is TGTGCCAGCAGCATAACAGGTTGGAACACTGAAGCTTTCTTT. Its protein product is CASSITGWNTEAFF. The full variable domain, with the rest looked up from reference TRBV7-2 and TRBJ1-1, is GAGVSQSPSNKVTEKGKDVELRCDPISGHTALYWYRQSLGQGLEFLIYFQGNSAPDKSGLPSDRFSAERTGGSVSTLTIQRTQQEDSAVYLCASSITGWNTEAFFGQGTRLTVV.